This is a list of T cell receptor beta chains from one sample in a study of neurological immune-mediated disorders. TCRdb ran MiXCR on the 5' RACE reads and lists one entry per CDR3 protein. This sample has about 58,000 distinct CDR3 sequences; around 3.6% occur once, and the top ten carry 1.6%. Input material: PBMCs. The source of these receptors is a man aged 30 to 45 with multiple sclerosis. Each CDR3 is given with its conserved first and last residue. Fields, in order: D gene, CDR3 length, J gene, V gene, CDR3 protein. The D gene is left open where the match is weak.

D: NA; length: 10; J: TRBJ1-6; V: TRBV7-4; CDR3: CASSQRTLHF
D: TRBD1; length: 14; J: TRBJ2-3; V: TRBV3-1; CDR3: CASSQGQGTDTQYF
D: NA; length: 15; J: TRBJ2-6; V: TRBV7-9; CDR3: CASSLGLAGANVLTF
D: NA; length: 12; J: TRBJ1-4; V: TRBV29-1; CDR3: CSVVSGGEKLFF
D: TRBD2; length: 15; J: TRBJ2-3; V: TRBV12-3/TRBV12-4; CDR3: CASRLAGVSTDTQYF
D: NA; length: 14; J: TRBJ2-5; V: TRBV9; CDR3: CASSAGTSRETQYF
D: TRBD2; length: 15; J: TRBJ2-5; V: TRBV20-1; CDR3: CSARGASGSGETQYF
D: TRBD2; length: 12; J: TRBJ2-3; V: TRBV12-3/TRBV12-4; CDR3: CASIAGGDTQYF
D: TRBD1; length: 16; J: TRBJ1-1; V: TRBV6-5; CDR3: CASSSESTGAYTEAFF
D: TRBD2; length: 19; J: TRBJ2-5; V: TRBV4-2; CDR3: CASSQENLLAGAYQETQYF
D: NA; length: 15; J: TRBJ1-2; V: TRBV7-9; CDR3: CASTPTLTANYGYTF
D: TRBD1; length: 14; J: TRBJ2-5; V: TRBV7-9; CDR3: CASSLGQRKETQYF
D: NA; length: 12; J: TRBJ2-7; V: TRBV28; CDR3: CASSTTYYEQYF
D: NA; length: 14; J: TRBJ1-5; V: TRBV3-1; CDR3: CASSPGGSGQPQNF
D: NA; length: 16; J: TRBJ2-7; V: TRBV20-1; CDR3: CSARAEERGEIYEQYF
D: NA; length: 13; J: TRBJ2-7; V: TRBV5-6; CDR3: CASSVGTPYEQYF
D: NA; length: 14; J: TRBJ2-7; V: TRBV20-1; CDR3: CSALEMVSSYEQYF
D: NA; length: 14; J: TRBJ2-5; V: TRBV12-3/TRBV12-4; CDR3: CASSTSEGGETQYF
D: TRBD1; length: 15; J: TRBJ1-5; V: TRBV4-2; CDR3: CASSQRTGNNQPQHF
D: TRBD1; length: 13; J: TRBJ1-5; V: TRBV5-1; CDR3: CASSKTGDQPQNF
D: NA; length: 17; J: TRBJ2-2; V: TRBV24-1; CDR3: CATSDVKPGAATGELFF
D: NA; length: 14; J: TRBJ1-5; V: TRBV6-5; CDR3: CASSWAKGNQPQHF
D: NA; length: 11; J: TRBJ2-3; V: TRBV10-2; CDR3: CAVGGGDTQYF
D: NA; length: 17; J: TRBJ2-4; V: TRBV20-1; CDR3: CSARARAGTIAKKIQYF
D: NA; length: 13; J: TRBJ2-7; V: TRBV12-3/TRBV12-4; CDR3: CASSLGEHYEQYF